The 11 T cell receptor beta chains below all came from one sample that was sequenced in a study of tumor-infiltrating lymphocytes in primary liver carcinoma. From about 0.5 ug of total RNA, TCR beta-specific cDNA was reverse-transcribed using a constant-region primer. For TCR beta, libraries were produced by three nested multiplex PCR rounds using slightly modified ARM-PCR. Rounds one and two of PCR, each of roughly 10 cycles, were primed with TRBV1-TRBV30 forward primers and a C-beta reverse primer. Each CDR3 protein gets one entry after TCRdb re-called the multiplex PCR reads with MiXCR. The table shows roughly 50,000 distinct CDR3 sequences, with 70% to 80% occurring only once. The tissue used was unsorted bulk material of about 19-33 mg. RNA and DNA were co-extracted from it with the AllPrep DNA/RNA mini kit. The sequencing sample was made of liver tumor tissue from sampling region 2. Subset given: tumor region T2, inferior pole. All receptors come from a man aged 40-50 years with primary liver carcinoma and hepatitis B virus infection.

For this clonotype: An end of the junction differs from the germline gene, which may be a read error. The rearrangement links TRBV12-5 to TRBJ2-3; tentatively, D is TRBD1 or TRBD2 (5 bases each). Germline V gives CDR1 LGHNT, CDR2 FRNRAP. CDR3 size: 11 residues. The chain's CDR3 is CASGRGDTQYF. Written as DNA, the CDR3 is TGTGCTAGTGGTCGGGGCGATACGCAGTACTTT.

This clonotype was detected only once. An end of the junction differs from the germline gene, which may be a read error. The J gene is TRBJ2-1, the V gene TRBV9; TRBD2 agrees at 9 bases. There are 16 residues in the CDR3. CDR1 and CDR2 from the germline V gene are SGDLS and YYNGEE. This CDR3 reads CASSPRGGTSNNEQFF. The CDR3 DNA is TGTGCTAGCAGCCCAAGGGGGGGGACTAGCAACAATGAGCAGTTCTTC.

The chain recombines TRBV6-5 with TRBJ2-4; 9 bases align to TRBD2. CDR3 length: 19 residues. Germline CDR1 reads MNHEY; CDR2 reads SVGAGI. After removal of 7 bases from V and 0 bases from J, the junction contained 16 bases not matched to a gene. CDR3 sequence reads: CASTSLQTSGGGAKNIQYF. CDR3 coding DNA: TGTGCCAGCACTTCCCTACAGACTAGCGGAGGGGGAGCCAAAAACATTCAGTACTTC.

The chain joins TRBV4-1 to TRBJ1-1; perhaps TRBD1 as D (5 bases). The V gene lost 7 bases and the J gene lost 8 bases, with 20 bases spanning the gap. The germline gives CDR1 MGHRA, CDR2 YSYEKL. The CDR3 contains 14 residues. CDR3 sequence reads: CASNQITGGAEAFF. The CDR3 bases are TGCGCCAGCAATCAAATTACAGGAGGCGCGGAAGCTTTCTTT.

Remarks on this clonotype: This may be a read error: a much more frequent sequence differs by one nucleotide. J is TRBJ2-3 and V is TRBV28; D is undetermined. This CDR3 has 13 residues. V was clipped by 5 bases and J by 5 bases, with 11 bases between them. Germline CDR1 and CDR2: MDHEN and SYDVKM. The CDR3 sequence: CASSTVPGDTQYF. In DNA, the CDR3 is TGTGCCAGCAGTACGGTTCCCGGAGATACGCAGTATTTT.

To note about this clonotype: Germline and junction disagree at one end, which may indicate a read error. CDR3 loop: CASSVTGTNEDNEQSF. As DNA, the CDR3 is TGTGCCAGCAGCGTAACTGGGACTAACGAGGACAATGAGCAGTCCTTC. The chain employs TRBV4-2 and TRBJ2-1, with 7 bases aligning to TRBD2. In germline, CDR1 is LGHNA, CDR2 YNFKEQ. The CDR3 has 16 amino acids.

This sequence joins TRBV6-5 and TRBJ1-1; no clear D gene. The CDR3 covers 14 residues. V was clipped by 6 bases and J by 1 base, with 12 bases between them. From germline, CDR1 is MNHEY and CDR2 SVGAGI. The CDR3 DNA reads as TGTGCCAGCAGCTCCTCCAGCGGGAACACTGAAGCTTTCTTT. The encoded protein is CASSSSSGNTEAFF.

To note about this clonotype: A read error may produce the germline difference seen at one junction end. The chain couples TRBV12-3 or TRBV12-4 to TRBJ2-1; 14 positions match TRBD2. CDR3 size: 16 residues. The CDR3, as DNA: TGTGCCAGCAACCCCTTCGGACTAGCGGGGGGCAATGAGCAATTCTTC. It specifies CASNPFGLAGGNEQFF.

The chain recombines TRBV6-2 or TRBV6-3 with TRBJ1-2, with D perhaps matching TRBD1 (5 bases). The V and J ends lost 4 bases and 13 bases respectively, with 19 bases between them. The CDR3 sequence is 13 residues long. Germline V gives CDR1 MNHEY, CDR2 SVGEGT. The CDR3 region is CASSSRDVYGFTF. Here the CDR3 DNA reads TGTGCCAGCAGTTCCCGGGACGTCTATGGTTTCACCTTC.

As for this clonotype: At one end the junction does not follow the germline gene, possibly because of a read error. V and J are TRBV11-1 and TRBJ2-3; D is possibly TRBD2 (6 bases). The CDR3 runs to 16 residues. Per germline, CDR1 SGHAT and CDR2 FQDESV (reference sequence). CDR3 bases: TGTGCCAGCAGCAAGGGACTGGCGGTCAGCACAGATATGCAGTATTTT. Translating it yields CASSKGLAVSTDMQYF.

Comment on this clonotype: A junction end diverges from the germline sequence, so it may reflect a read error. The rearrangement links TRBV5-4 to TRBJ1-2; D remains ambiguous. Per germline, CDR1 SGHNT and CDR2 YYREEE (reference sequence). This CDR3 region has 13 residues. The CDR3 region is CANSVDHHYGYTF. CDR3 sequence (DNA): TGTGCCAACAGCGTGGACCACCACTATGGGTACACCTTC.